This TCR beta chain originates from a study of T-cell reconstitution after alpha-beta-depleted transplantation in children. Study observations and caveats: Reported findings indicate that, about two months after transplant, alpha-beta T cells came from several hundred expanded clones, which were derived from non-depleted graft cells. From surviving recipient T cells and thymic progenitors came the high day-60 TCRbeta diversity observed in some patients. It was newly produced T cells that mostly accounted for T-cell counts and diversity one year after transplant.

The library targeted TCRbeta and was prepared with unique molecular identifiers. TCRdb called the PCR reads again in MiXCR, with one record for every CDR3 protein. The sample shows a few hundred thousand distinct CDR3 sequences, over 20% of them seen only once. The CDR3 extends over 14 amino acids. Losses at the gene ends were 1 base for V and 12 bases for J; bases not matched to a gene: 7. CDR1 and CDR2 from the germline V gene are LGHDT and YNNKEL (reference sequence). Concerning this clonotype itself: Its antigen remains unidentified.

This clonotype originated in a male patient younger than 18 who had a stem cell transplant for acute lymphoblastic leukemia, so the T cells may come from the graft donor. V usage is TRBV3-1 and J usage is TRBJ2-1; 9 bases are shared with TRBD2. Sequences were derived from PBMCs, mostly from graft donor cells, sampled 180 days after TCRalphabeta/CD19-depleted stem cell transplant. This chain's CDR3 is CASSQAGLSGGQFF. The CDR3 bases are TGTGCCAGCAGCCAAGCGGGCCTTAGCGGGGGGCAGTTCTTC.